This TCR beta chain was identified during a study of patients and donors after allogeneic stem cell transplantation. The CDR3 is 19 residues long. Trimming removed 6 bases from V and 1 base from J; junction bases left unmatched: 20. In its sample, this clonotype was seen a few times. TCRdb redid the calling of the RT-PCR reads with MiXCR, one entry per CDR3 protein. The sample lists 900,000 to 1,000,000 distinct CDR3 sequences, roughly 18% occurring once. The V call is TRBV12-3 or TRBV12-4, the J call TRBJ1-1; 7 bases agree with TRBD1. The TCR was taken from a human donor who was either an allogeneic HSCT recipient or a stem cell or donor lymphocyte infusion donor (not recorded which). It is not recorded whose cells these are; they may come from a transplant donor. Sequenced input: blood, either unsorted or a sorted T cell fraction (not recorded which). The CDR3 loop is CASRTPMLTGRDSNTEAFF. CDR3 DNA sequence: TGTGCCAGCAGAACGCCCATGCTGACAGGGCGGGATTCGAACACTGAAGCTTTCTTT.